Shown below are 32 T cell receptor beta chains from a single sample sequenced in a study of radiotherapy plus CTLA-4 blockade in lung cancer. Assay used: immunoSEQ multiplex PCR; TCRdb lists only in-frame clones, some missing. The repertoire holds over 85,000 clones, 88% seen once, with 4% to 6% in the top ten. The specimen was peripheral blood, collected from a patient treated with radiotherapy plus ipilimumab. These receptors originate from a human donor with non-small cell lung cancer that progressed on radiotherapy plus ipilimumab.

V usage is TRBV25-1 and J usage is TRBJ2-2; 15 bases agree with TRBD2. V lost 9 bases and J lost 2; bases outside the gene matches: 7. The CDR3 length is 17 residues. The V gene's germline CDR1 is MGHDK and CDR2 SYGVNS. The DNA of the CDR3 is TGTGCCAGATTTAGGACTAGCGGGAGGGCCAACACCGGGGAGCTGTTTTTT. Protein sequence: CARFRTSGRANTGELFF.

The V and J genes are TRBV6-5 and TRBJ2-2; D unclear. V was pared by 2 bases and J by 2 bases, with 9 bases between. The V gene's germline CDR1 is MNHEY and CDR2 SVGAGI. The CDR3 has 15 residues. CDR3 sequence: CASSYLQTNTGELFF. The CDR3 DNA is TGTGCCAGCAGTTACCTACAGACAAACACCGGGGAGCTGTTTTTT.

This rearrangement joins TRBV6-6 to TRBJ2-7; D is unresolved. This CDR3 is 15 amino acids long. V was shortened by 8 bases and J by 6 bases, with 23 bases between the two germline ends. CDR1 is MNHNY, CDR2 SVGAGI, per germline (reference sequence). The CDR3 loop is CASFLGGPGLFEQYF. In nucleotides, the CDR3 is TGTGCCAGCTTTTTGGGTGGGCCTGGTTTATTCGAGCAGTACTTC.

This clone was recorded a few times. The sample carries other DNA sequences with the same CDR3. The V gene is TRBV5-1, the J gene TRBJ2-6; D is undetermined. The germline V gene has CDR1 SGHRS and CDR2 YFSETQ. The CDR3 consists of 16 residues. The V gene lost 0 bases and the J gene lost 4 bases, with 11 bases spanning the gap. DNA of the CDR3: TGCGCCAGCAGCTTGGGCCCTGCGGCCGGGGCCAACGTCCTGACTTTC. Its translation: CASSLGPAAGANVLTF.

This chain uses TRBV5-1 with TRBJ1-1; weak D call: TRBD1 (5 bases). The CDR3 has 17 amino acids. V was clipped by 1 base and J by 3 bases, with 19 bases between them. The V gene's germline CDR1 is SGHRS and CDR2 YFSETQ. The CDR3 DNA sequence: TGCGCCAGCAGCTTGCTGTATGGGGGAAGGAGGGACACTGAAGCTTTCTTT. As protein: CASSLLYGGRRDTEAFF.

The chain combines TRBV6-1 with TRBJ2-5; 7 bases map to TRBD2. The length of the CDR3 is 16 residues. J gave up 7 bases and V 3 bases, and 14 bases lay outside the gene matches. CDR1 and CDR2 from the germline V gene are MNHNS and SASEGT. CDR3 sequence: CASSESGSGRLGTQYF. The CDR3 DNA is TGTGCCAGCAGTGAGAGTGGTAGCGGGCGGTTAGGGACCCAGTACTTC.

The chain carries TRBV2 and TRBJ1-4; possible D gene TRBD1, 6 bases. Germline loops: CDR1 SNHLY, CDR2 FYNNEI. With 4 bases removed from V and 8 bases from J, the gap between germline ends came to 17 bases. The CDR3 is 15 amino acids. Written as DNA, the CDR3 is TGTGCCAGCAGTGCACTCCCAGGGGAAAGGGAAAAACTGTTTTTT. Its translation: CASSALPGEREKLFF.

The rearrangement links TRBV29-1 to TRBJ2-7; 11 bases are shared with TRBD2. The CDR3 has 13 residues. The V and J ends lost 7 bases and 3 bases, in that order; junction bases with no gene match: 5. Germline V CDR1 and CDR2: SQVTM, ANQGSEA. The CDR3 DNA is TGCAGCGCTTTAGCGGGAGGGAACTACGAGCAGTACTTC. Residues: CSALAGGNYEQYF.

The rearrangement links TRBV2 to TRBJ1-1, with TRBD1 matching 8 bases. The CDR3 totals 15 residues. The V segment lost 5 bases and the J segment 3 bases; nucleotides outside the gene matches: 8. The V gene's germline CDR1 is SNHLY and CDR2 FYNNEI. CDR3 protein: CASSLRTGSYTEAFF. CDR3 bases: TGTGCCAGCAGTCTTCGGACAGGGAGCTACACTGAAGCTTTCTTT.

The table lists this clone with a few counts. The chain links TRBV7-2 to TRBJ2-3; 10 bases map to TRBD1. The CDR3 spans 16 residues. The germline gives CDR1 SGHTA, CDR2 FQGNSA. With V trimmed by 4 bases and J by 4 bases, 8 bases remained unmatched. In nucleotides, the CDR3 is TGTGCCAGCAGCTCCATGGGAGGACAGGGGGCAGATACGCAGTATTTT. It encodes CASSSMGGQGADTQYF.

The rearrangement links TRBV6-6 to TRBJ1-2; 8 bases fit TRBD1. The trim removed 5 bases at V and 3 bases at J, leaving 5 bases unmatched. The germline CDR1 and CDR2 sequences are MNHNY and SVGAGI (reference sequence). The CDR3 loop spans 14 amino acids. The CDR3 DNA reads TGTGCCAGCAGTAAACAGGGGGAAGACTATGGCTACACCTTC. Amino acid sequence: CASSKQGEDYGYTF.

This chain joins TRBV18 and TRBJ1-1; 7 bases line up with TRBD1. Trimming removed 5 bases from V and 8 bases from J; junction bases left unmatched: 20. Germline-derived CDR1 and CDR2 are KGHSH and LQKENI. The CDR3 is 17 amino acids. For the CDR3, the DNA is TGTGCCAGCTCAACAAAAACGGGACAGTACGCGGTTGGGGAAGCTTTCTTT. This gives the protein CASSTKTGQYAVGEAFF.

This chain connects TRBV7-8 to TRBJ2-1, with 7 bases matching TRBD2. The CDR3 totals 15 residues. J gave up 0 bases and V 5 bases, and 4 bases lay outside the gene matches. Germline V lookup: CDR1 SGHVS, CDR2 FQNEAQ. CDR3 loop: CASSRGEGSYNEQFF. CDR3 in DNA: TGTGCCAGCAGCCGGGGGGAGGGCTCCTACAATGAGCAGTTCTTC. Using reference TRBV7-8 and TRBJ2-1 for the parts outside the CDR3, the full variable domain is GAGVSQSPRYKVAKRGQDVALRCDPISGHVSLFWYQQALGQGPEFLTYFQNEAQLDKSGLPSDRFFAERPEGSVSTLKIQRTQQEDSAVYLCASSRGEGSYNEQFFGPGTRLTVL.

This chain's CDR3 is CATSRVDNPTPFF. The CDR3 DNA reads as TGTGCCACCAGCAGAGTCGACAACCCGACGCCCTTCTTC. V and J are TRBV15 and TRBJ2-1; D gene ambiguous. Germline V gives CDR1 LNHNV, CDR2 YYDKDF (reference sequence). With 1 base removed from V and 16 bases from J, the gap between germline ends came to 17 bases. The CDR3 has 13 residues.

The rearrangement links TRBV5-1 to TRBJ1-5; D not resolved. The CDR3 has 15 amino acids. The V and J ends lost 4 bases and 7 bases respectively, with 18 bases between them. The germline V gene has CDR1 SGHRS and CDR2 YFSETQ. CDR3 amino acids: CASSLVPEAGQPQHF. In nucleotides, the CDR3 is TGCGCCAGCAGCCTGGTTCCGGAGGCGGGCCAGCCCCAGCATTTT. Based on the CDR3 plus reference TRBV5-1 and TRBJ1-5, the full variable domain is KAGVTQTPRYLIKTRGQQVTLSCSPISGHRSVSWYQQTPGQGLQFLFEYFSETQRNKGNFPGRFSGRQFSNSRSEMNVSTLELGDSALYLCASSLVPEAGQPQHFGDGTRLSIL.

V and J are TRBV7-9 and TRBJ1-1, with D possibly TRBD1 on 5 matching bases. CDR1 SEHNR and CDR2 FQNEAQ come from the germline V gene (reference sequence). The CDR3 is made up of 13 amino acids. V lost 5 bases, J lost 7 bases, and 14 bases lay in between. The chain's CDR3 is CASSPRTSHEAFF. CDR3 bases: TGTGCCAGCAGCCCCAGGACATCCCATGAAGCTTTCTTT.

This clone was found a few times. J is TRBJ1-1 and V is TRBV18; D call uncertain. The CDR3 runs 12 residues. With 6 bases removed from V and 7 bases from J, the gap between germline ends came to 12 bases. The germline V gene has CDR1 KGHSH and CDR2 LQKENI. CDR3 loop: CASSGKVFEAFF. The CDR3 nucleotides read TGTGCCAGCTCGGGTAAGGTTTTTGAAGCTTTCTTT.

The V gene is TRBV2, the J gene TRBJ2-2; 7 bases align to TRBD1. The J segment lost 0 bases and the V segment lost 4 bases, leaving 2 bases of the junction unmatched. CDR3 length: 15 amino acids. The germline CDR1 and CDR2 sequences are SNHLY and FYNNEI. The CDR3 coding sequence is TGTGCCAGCAGTGTGGACAGGTCGAACACCGGGGAGCTGTTTTTT. Translation: CASSVDRSNTGELFF.

J is TRBJ2-5 and V is TRBV5-1, with no clear D. The V end was cut by 4 bases, the J end by 5 bases, with 6 bases between. Germline loops: CDR1 SGHRS, CDR2 YFSETQ. This CDR3 comprises 11 residues. Written as DNA, the CDR3 is TGCGCCAGCAGCCACGGCGAGACCCAGTACTTC. The encoded protein is CASSHGETQYF.

The chain has TRBV6-1 and TRBJ2-1; 10 nucleotides match TRBD2. The CDR3 is 16 amino acids. Germline V gene sequence: CDR1 MNHNS, CDR2 SASEGT. J gave up 3 bases and V 1 base, and 3 bases lay outside the gene matches. This chain's CDR3 is CASSEVWTSGYNEQFF. The CDR3 nucleotides are TGTGCCAGCAGTGAAGTGTGGACTAGCGGCTACAATGAGCAGTTCTTC.

The chain combines TRBV6-5 with TRBJ2-1; TRBD1 or TRBD2 may be the D gene (6 bases each). Germline-derived CDR1 and CDR2 are MNHEY and SVGAGI. This CDR3 contains 16 residues. Trimming cost V 0 bases and J 7 bases, with 16 bases left between them. The CDR3 protein is CASSYSARGPGNEQFF. CDR3 in DNA: TGTGCCAGCAGTTACTCGGCCCGGGGGCCTGGAAATGAGCAGTTCTTC.

This clone was observed a handful of times. The chain carries TRBV5-1 and TRBJ2-7; 8 nucleotides line up with TRBD1. Germline CDR1 reads SGHRS; CDR2 reads YFSETQ. This CDR3 is built from 14 residues. V shed 4 bases, J shed 2 bases, and the junction held 5 bases outside the gene matches. In DNA, the CDR3 is TGCGCCAGCAGCCCGGGACAGGCGACCTACGAGCAGTACTTC. Protein: CASSPGQATYEQYF.

V and J are TRBV5-6 and TRBJ2-7, with unresolved D. Trimming shortened V by 3 bases and J by 1 base, and 8 bases separated the two germline ends. In germline, CDR1 is SGHDT, CDR2 YYEEEE. CDR3 length: 13 amino acids. The DNA for the CDR3 is TGTGCCAGCAGCTGGACGTCGTCCTACGAGCAGTACTTC. Its translation is CASSWTSSYEQYF.

J is TRBJ2-5 and V is TRBV18, with D possibly matching TRBD1 (6 bases). CDR1 and CDR2 (germline): KGHSH, LQKENI. V lost 6 bases and J 5 bases, leaving 22 bases between the germline ends. The CDR3 covers 16 residues. The CDR3 spells CASSPLAGQFLETQYF. CDR3 in DNA: TGTGCCAGCTCTCCCCTAGCCGGACAGTTTTTGGAGACCCAGTACTTC.

The rearrangement links TRBV15 to TRBJ1-5; no clear D. This CDR3 is built from 15 residues. V shed 1 base and J shed 4 bases, with 11 bases lying between them. Germline V lookup: CDR1 LNHNV, CDR2 YYDKDF (reference sequence). CDR3 bases: TGTGCCACCAGCAGAGGCCATACCAAAAATCAGCCCCAGCATTTT. Its protein is CATSRGHTKNQPQHF.

The genes are TRBV5-6 and TRBJ1-4; TRBD1 matches 9 bases. The CDR3 consists of 15 residues. V was pared by 0 bases and J by 8 bases, with 5 bases of the junction left unmatched. Per germline, CDR1 SGHDT and CDR2 YYEEEE. CDR3 DNA: TGTGCCAGCAGCTTGGAGGGACAGGGAAGGGAAAAACTGTTTTTT. The encoded protein is CASSLEGQGREKLFF.

This clone was picked up one time. This sequence joins TRBV25-1 and TRBJ2-5; no clear D gene. The CDR3 consists of 14 residues. CDR1 MGHDK and CDR2 SYGVNS come from the germline V gene. V lost 5 bases and J lost 7, with 17 bases in between. The CDR3 nucleotides read TGTGCCAGCAGTCCGGTTCAGAATCACGCGACCCAGTACTTC. Translation: CASSPVQNHATQYF.

This clone showed up just a few times. This chain connects TRBV7-9 to TRBJ1-2; D call uncertain. Trimming took off 2 bases at V and 4 bases at J, with 11 bases between the two ends. CDR1 SEHNR and CDR2 FQNEAQ come from the germline V gene (reference sequence). The CDR3 consists of 14 residues. CDR3 nucleotides: TGTGCCAGCAGCTTAACCACTGCACCCTATGGCTACACCTTC. It codes for CASSLTTAPYGYTF.

The genes are TRBV7-2 and TRBJ2-3; a weak D match, TRBD1 (7 bases). Germline V CDR1 and CDR2: SGHTA, FQGNSA. The CDR3 is made up of 14 amino acids. V lost 6 bases and J lost 5, with 15 bases in between. In DNA, the CDR3 is TGTGCCAGCAGTCCAGGGGGGTTGAGAGATACGCAGTATTTT. It codes for CASSPGGLRDTQYF.

This chain joins TRBV30 and TRBJ2-3; 9 bases agree with TRBD1. V dropped 2 bases and J dropped 1; count of bases not matched to a gene: 4. Germline CDR1 is GTSNPN and CDR2 is SVGIG (reference sequence). The CDR3 is 15 residues long. CDR3 protein: CAWSTGQGGTDTQYF. The CDR3 DNA reads as TGTGCCTGGAGTACGGGACAGGGTGGCACAGATACGCAGTATTTT.

J is TRBJ1-5 and V is TRBV30, with D perhaps TRBD1 (5 bases). With 2 bases removed from V and 6 bases from J, the gap between germline ends came to 20 bases. There are 16 residues in the CDR3. Germline V gene lookup returns CDR1 GTSNPN and CDR2 SVGIG (reference sequence). The CDR3 loop reads CAWSRGTRGRSQPQHF. CDR3 nucleotides: TGTGCCTGGAGTAGGGGAACCCGGGGCCGGAGTCAGCCCCAGCATTTT.

The chain recombines TRBV4-1 with TRBJ2-1; the D gene is possibly TRBD1 (6 bases). From germline, CDR1 is MGHRA and CDR2 YSYEKL. The CDR3 totals 14 residues. V was cut by 1 base and J by 9 bases, with 13 bases left in between. This CDR3 reads CASSQVVRGGEQFF. The CDR3, as DNA: TGCGCCAGCAGCCAAGTGGTCAGAGGGGGTGAGCAGTTCTTC.